These T cell receptor beta chains were read from a single sample in a study of T-cell memory formation after mild COVID-19. Via MiXCR, TCRdb re-called the 5' RACE reads, giving one row per CDR3 protein. This repertoire shows about 350,000 distinct CDR3 sequences, 20% to 25% found once; its top ten account for around 20%. The sequencing sample was made of PBMCs or a T cell subset sorted from them (not recorded which). These receptors all come from a man younger than 35 who had mild COVID-19 (a few samples of this study predate the infection). Cell type and time point are not known. The CDR3 runs from the conserved cysteine through the conserved F or W. The D gene is left open where the match is weak. Part of the rows lack a size; the others show once, few, many or a class for expanded clones.

j_call	d_call	v_call	clone_size	cdr3_aa	cdr3_nt
TRBJ1-2	TRBD1	TRBV7-8	few	CASSVTGGTSYGYTF	TGTGCCAGCAGCGTCACAGGGGGAACTTCCTATGGCTACACCTTC
TRBJ1-2	TRBD1	TRBV19	NA	CASSMDRGYFRYTF	TGTGCCAGTAGTATGGACAGGGGTTATTTTCGCTACACCTTC
TRBJ2-1	NA	TRBV3-1	NA	CASSQRLAYNEQFF	TGTGCCAGCAGCCAAAGACTGGCCTACAATGAGCAGTTCTTC
TRBJ2-5	TRBD1	TRBV12-3/TRBV12-4	many	CASSLRDRETQYF	TGTGCCAGCAGTCTCCGGGACAGGGAGACCCAGTACTTC
TRBJ2-7	NA	TRBV11-1	NA	CASSLGGRPYEQYF	TGTGCCAGCAGCTTAGGGGGCAGGCCCTACGAGCAGTACTTC
TRBJ1-5	NA	TRBV4-2	NA	CASSQVSIVQPQHF	TGTGCCAGCAGCCAAGTCAGTATTGTACAGCCCCAGCATTTT
TRBJ2-5	NA	TRBV5-1	NA	CASREQGGETQYF	TGCGCCAGCAGGGAACAGGGCGGAGAGACCCAGTACTTC
TRBJ2-7	TRBD1	TRBV4-1	NA	CASSQDQGVSEQYF	TGCGCCAGCAGCCAAGATCAGGGGGTTAGCGAGCAGTACTTC
TRBJ1-1	NA	TRBV6-2/TRBV6-3	NA	CASSSGAEAFF	TGTGCCAGCAGTTCAGGGGCTGAAGCTTTCTTT
TRBJ1-1	NA	TRBV28	few	CASSMTDTEAFF	TGTGCCAGCAGTATGACGGACACTGAAGCTTTCTTT
TRBJ1-1	NA	TRBV5-4	NA	CASSLVPAEAFF	TGTGCCAGCAGCTTGGTCCCCGCTGAAGCTTTCTTT
TRBJ1-3	TRBD1	TRBV10-3	few	CAGRGTGGTGNTIYF	TGTGCCGGTCGTGGGACAGGGGGGACTGGAAACACCATATATTTT
TRBJ2-7	TRBD1	TRBV13	NA	CASSPGQGDFYEQYF	TGTGCCAGCAGCCCCGGACAGGGGGATTTCTACGAGCAGTACTTC
TRBJ1-1	NA	TRBV6-6	NA	CASSPRELNTEAFF	TGTGCCAGCAGTCCCCGGGAGTTGAACACTGAAGCTTTCTTT
TRBJ2-3	NA	TRBV7-2	many	CASSPAFNTQYF	TGTGCCAGCAGCCCCGCTTTTAATACGCAGTATTTT
TRBJ1-5	NA	TRBV18	few	CASSPEGSQPQHF	TGTGCCAGCTCACCAGAAGGGAGTCAGCCCCAGCATTTT
TRBJ1-4	NA	TRBV12-3/TRBV12-4	NA	CASSKGGESEKLFF	TGTGCCAGCAGCAAGGGGGGGGAGAGTGAAAAACTGTTTTTT
TRBJ2-7	TRBD1	TRBV10-3	NA	CAISESGQGEFYEQYF	TGTGCCATCAGTGAGTCGGGACAGGGCGAATTCTACGAGCAGTACTTC
TRBJ1-2	NA	TRBV12-3/TRBV12-4	few	CASSVRPPYGYTF	TGTGCCAGCAGTGTAAGACCCCCCTATGGCTACACCTTC
TRBJ2-5	NA	TRBV6-2/TRBV6-3	few	CASSYGEETQYF	TGTGCCAGCAGTTACGGAGAAGAGACCCAGTACTTC
TRBJ2-7	NA	TRBV6-2/TRBV6-3	few	CASSYGEGASEQYF	TGTGCCAGCAGTTACGGGGAGGGGGCGTCTGAGCAGTACTTC
TRBJ1-6	NA	TRBV5-1	medium-sized	CASSLGASYNSPLHF	TGCGCCAGCAGCTTGGGGGCGTCTTACAATTCACCCCTCCACTTT
TRBJ1-1	NA	TRBV9	NA	CASSVVSPFPMNTEAFF	TGTGCCAGCAGCGTAGTGTCGCCGTTCCCCATGAACACTGAAGCTTTCTTT
TRBJ2-5	NA	TRBV7-2	NA	CASSSRWQQETQYF	TGTGCCAGCAGCTCGAGGTGGCAGCAAGAGACCCAGTACTTC
TRBJ2-2	NA	TRBV5-5	few	CASSSLRVNTGELFF	TGTGCCAGCAGCTCACTCAGGGTGAACACCGGGGAGCTGTTTTTT
TRBJ1-6	NA	TRBV25-1	few	CASSDLRGGSPLHF	TGTGCCAGCAGTGACCTGAGGGGAGGTTCACCCCTCCACTTT
TRBJ1-1	TRBD1	TRBV10-3	NA	CAISAGDRVGMNTEAFF	TGTGCCATCAGCGCAGGGGACAGGGTAGGAATGAACACTGAAGCTTTCTTT
TRBJ1-3	NA	TRBV12-3/TRBV12-4	few	CASIDGYSGNTIYF	TGTGCCAGCATTGACGGATACTCTGGAAACACCATATATTTT
TRBJ2-7	NA	TRBV4-3	few	CASSQDRQGAYEQYF	TGCGCCAGCAGCCAAGATCGGCAGGGTGCCTACGAGCAGTACTTC
TRBJ2-1	NA	TRBV3-1	NA	CASSLQYPANPYNEQFF	TGTGCCAGCAGCCTCCAATATCCGGCGAACCCCTACAATGAGCAGTTCTTC
TRBJ1-1	TRBD1	TRBV12-3/TRBV12-4	NA	CASSETGAYTEAFF	TGTGCCAGCAGTGAGACAGGGGCATACACTGAAGCTTTCTTT
TRBJ1-5	NA	TRBV24-1	NA	CATSDPDRDQPQHF	TGTGCCACCAGTGATCCCGACAGAGATCAGCCCCAGCATTTT
TRBJ1-2	NA	TRBV7-3	NA	CASSLIGGLDAYGYTF	TGTGCCAGCAGCTTAATTGGTGGTTTGGACGCCTATGGCTACACCTTC
TRBJ1-2	TRBD1	TRBV5-1	few	CASRSQGAFGYTF	TGCGCCAGCAGGTCGCAGGGGGCGTTTGGCTACACCTTC
TRBJ2-1	TRBD2	TRBV12-3/TRBV12-4	few	CASRAGTSGGDSYNEQFF	TGTGCCAGCAGGGCGGGGACTAGCGGGGGGGACTCCTACAATGAGCAGTTCTTC
TRBJ1-4	NA	TRBV4-2	NA	CASSQEDRRLFF	TGTGCCAGCAGCCAAGAGGATAGGCGGCTGTTTTTT
TRBJ1-2	NA	TRBV10-3	few	CAIRPGTVSLGYTF	TGTGCCATCAGACCAGGGACCGTCAGTCTAGGCTACACCTTC
TRBJ1-4	TRBD1	TRBV4-1	few	CASSPRTGVEKLFF	TGCGCCAGCAGCCCTCGGACAGGGGTTGAAAAACTGTTTTTT
TRBJ2-1	TRBD1	TRBV5-1	few	CASSPTGAPYNEQFF	TGCGCCAGCAGCCCGACAGGGGCTCCCTACAATGAGCAGTTCTTC
TRBJ2-1	TRBD2	TRBV12-3/TRBV12-4	NA	CASGFLAGGYNEQFF	TGTGCCAGCGGTTTCCTGGCGGGGGGGTACAATGAGCAGTTCTTC
TRBJ1-2	NA	TRBV4-3	many	CASSQEGRGFDGYTF	TGCGCCAGCAGCCAAGAGGGAAGGGGATTCGATGGCTACACCTTC
TRBJ1-1	TRBD1	TRBV7-8	NA	CASSYRTGPNTEAFF	TGTGCCAGCAGCTACCGGACAGGGCCGAACACTGAAGCTTTCTTT
TRBJ1-2	NA	TRBV11-2	few	CASTPAAVGNYGYTF	TGTGCCAGCACCCCGGCGGCGGTGGGGAACTATGGCTACACCTTC
TRBJ2-3	TRBD2	TRBV7-9	many	CASSLVGGANTQYF	TGTGCCAGCAGCTTAGTCGGGGGGGCAAATACGCAGTATTTT
TRBJ2-7	NA	TRBV29-1	NA	CSVEEGLRRHEQYF	TGCAGCGTTGAAGAGGGACTCCGGCGACACGAGCAGTACTTC
TRBJ2-3	TRBD2	TRBV2	NA	CASSGGTSGGADTQYF	TGTGCCAGCAGTGGAGGGACTAGCGGGGGGGCCGATACGCAGTATTTT
TRBJ2-3	NA	TRBV5-1	once	CASSPARKGRTDTQYF	TGCGCCAGCAGCCCCGCGCGGAAAGGGCGCACAGATACGCAGTATTTT
TRBJ2-3	NA	TRBV20-1	few	CSARDLPRGRDTQYF	TGCAGTGCTAGAGATCTCCCGCGGGGGCGAGATACGCAGTATTTT
TRBJ2-7	TRBD2	TRBV6-2/TRBV6-3	few	CASSPPPGTSDPNEQYF	TGTGCCAGCAGCCCACCCCCCGGGACTAGCGACCCCAACGAGCAGTACTTC
TRBJ2-7	NA	TRBV12-3/TRBV12-4	NA	CASSLAFYEQYF	TGTGCCAGCAGTTTGGCCTTCTACGAGCAGTACTTC